These T cell receptor beta chains were read from a single sample in a study of shared clonotypes between healthy human individuals. Generated by immunoSEQ multiplex PCR, the TCRdb table keeps only in-frame clones and is missing some. Of some 2,100,000 clones in the sample, under 95% were seen once. Sequenced material: naive CD8+ T cells from PBMCs. These receptors all stem from a man in his late teens or twenties in good health. Some clones in this sample may be carry-over from other donors' samples. CDR3s include the opening cysteine and the closing phenylalanine or tryptophan. D genes are given only for firm matches. The listing skips clone size in some rows; elsewhere it reads once, few, many or a size class.

v_call	clone_size	d_call	j_call	cdr3_nt	cdr3_aa
TRBV27	.	TRBD1	TRBJ2-7	TGTGCCAGCAGTTTATTCGGGACAGGGATCAACGAGCAGTACTTC	CASSLFGTGINEQYF
TRBV5-6	.	.	TRBJ1-2	TGTGCCAGCAGCTTCCCCTCCGGGGAATGGTATGGCTACACCTTC	CASSFPSGEWYGYTF
TRBV27	.	.	TRBJ2-3	TGTGCCAGCAGGTCCGGGGTAGATACGCAGTATTTT	CASRSGVDTQYF
TRBV6-1	.	.	TRBJ1-5	TGTGCCAGCAGTGAAGCGAGTAGTTATTATAGCAATCAGCCCCAGCATTTT	CASSEASSYYSNQPQHF
TRBV9	.	TRBD2	TRBJ2-7	TGTGCCAGCAGCGTAGTGGCGGGAGCGGGTTATGAGCAGTACTTC	CASSVVAGAGYEQYF
TRBV27	.	.	TRBJ1-2	TGTGCCAGCAGTTCCCCCGTAGGGGGGGCTAACTATGGCTACACCTTC	CASSSPVGGANYGYTF
TRBV30	.	.	TRBJ1-1	TGTGCCTGGAGTGGGATTCAAAGGATGAACACTGAAGCTTTCTTT	CAWSGIQRMNTEAFF
TRBV5-1	.	TRBD2	TRBJ2-7	TGCGCCAGCAGCTTGACTAGCGGCTACGAGCAGTACTTC	CASSLTSGYEQYF
TRBV6-5	.	.	TRBJ2-1	TGTGCCAGCAGTTACGACAGTAACTACAATGAGCAGTTCTTC	CASSYDSNYNEQFF
TRBV27	.	.	TRBJ1-1	TGTGCCAGCAGTTCTAGACTCGGGAACACTGAAGCTTTCTTT	CASSSRLGNTEAFF
TRBV29-1	.	TRBD2	TRBJ2-1	TGCAGCGTGGACGGGAGGGTTAATGAGCAGTTCTTC	CSVDGRVNEQFF
TRBV7-3	.	TRBD2	TRBJ2-3	TGTGCCAGCAGCTTAAGGGTAGCGGGAGGGGCGGATACGCAGTATTTT	CASSLRVAGGADTQYF
TRBV2	.	TRBD2	TRBJ2-7	TGTGCCAGCAGTGAGGAGCTAGCGGGAGCCTACGAGCAGTACTTC	CASSEELAGAYEQYF
TRBV4-1	.	.	TRBJ1-2	TGCGCCAGCAGCCAAGTGGGACAAACTAACTATGGCTACACCTTC	CASSQVGQTNYGYTF
TRBV2	.	.	TRBJ2-3	TGTGCCAGCAGTGAGGGGCAGGGCCAGTATTTT	CASSEGQGQYF
TRBV19	.	.	TRBJ2-6	TGTGCCAGTCAAAGGCGTAAGTCTGGGGCCAACGTCCTGACTTTC	CASQRRKSGANVLTF
TRBV6-5	.	TRBD1	TRBJ2-7	TGTGCCAGCAGTTACATCGGACAGGGGGACGAGCAGTACTTC	CASSYIGQGDEQYF
TRBV10-2	once	TRBD2	TRBJ2-7	TGCGCCAGCCGGACTAGCGCTCGAGGGCCCTACGAGCAGTACTTC	CASRTSARGPYEQYF
TRBV7-8	.	TRBD2	TRBJ2-5	TGTGCCAGCAGCTTGACTAGCGGGAGGTCGGAGACCCAGTACTTC	CASSLTSGRSETQYF
TRBV6-1	.	.	TRBJ2-7	TGTGCCAGCGCCCAGGGGTCAACCTACGAGCAGTACTTC	CASAQGSTYEQYF
TRBV28	.	.	TRBJ2-7	TGTGCCAGCACTGCACTATCTAACCGCTACGAGCAGTACTTC	CASTALSNRYEQYF
TRBV27	.	.	TRBJ1-2	TGTGCCAGCAGTTTCTGGGGCGAAGGCATTAACTATGGCTACACCTTC	CASSFWGEGINYGYTF
TRBV4-3	.	TRBD2	TRBJ2-1	TGCGCCAGCAGCGGGGGGGTAGGCCCTAACAATGAGCAGTTCTTC	CASSGGVGPNNEQFF
TRBV4-1	.	.	TRBJ1-2	TGCGCCAGCAGCCACGAGAAGGACGTGAACTATGGCTACACCTTC	CASSHEKDVNYGYTF
TRBV4-3	.	TRBD2	TRBJ2-7	TGCGCCAGCAGCCCTCGCTCTAGCGGGAGCTCCTACGAGCAGTACTTC	CASSPRSSGSSYEQYF
TRBV6-1	.	.	TRBJ2-7	TGTGCCAGCAGTGATTGGCCCTCCTACGAGCAGTACTTC	CASSDWPSYEQYF